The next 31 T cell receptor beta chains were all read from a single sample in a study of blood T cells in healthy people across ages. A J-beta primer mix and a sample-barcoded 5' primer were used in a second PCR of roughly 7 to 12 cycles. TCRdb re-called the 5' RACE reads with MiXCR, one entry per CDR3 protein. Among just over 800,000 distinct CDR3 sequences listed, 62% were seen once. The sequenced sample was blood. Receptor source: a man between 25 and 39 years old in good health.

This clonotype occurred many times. The DNA of the CDR3 is TGTGCCAGCAGCCAAGGGGACTCCTACTACGAGCAGTACTTC. Its translation: CASSQGDSYYEQYF. The rearrangement uses TRBV4-2 and TRBJ2-7; tentatively, D is TRBD2 (6 bases). Looked up from germline, CDR1 is LGHNA and CDR2 is YNFKEQ. CDR3 length: 14 amino acids. V lost 1 base and J lost 3, with 10 bases in between.

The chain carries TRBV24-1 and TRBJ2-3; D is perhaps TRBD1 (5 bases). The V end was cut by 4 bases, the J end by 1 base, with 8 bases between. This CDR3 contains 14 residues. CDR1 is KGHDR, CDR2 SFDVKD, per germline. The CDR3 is CATSDLGGTDTQYF. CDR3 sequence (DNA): TGTGCCACCAGTGACCTAGGGGGCACAGATACGCAGTATTTT.

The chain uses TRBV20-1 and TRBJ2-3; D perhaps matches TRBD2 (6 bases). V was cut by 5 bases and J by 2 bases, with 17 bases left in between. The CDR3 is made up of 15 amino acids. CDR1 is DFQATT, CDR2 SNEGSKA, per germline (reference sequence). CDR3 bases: TGCAGTGCTCCGCCCCCGGGAGATAACACAGATACGCAGTATTTT. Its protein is CSAPPPGDNTDTQYF.

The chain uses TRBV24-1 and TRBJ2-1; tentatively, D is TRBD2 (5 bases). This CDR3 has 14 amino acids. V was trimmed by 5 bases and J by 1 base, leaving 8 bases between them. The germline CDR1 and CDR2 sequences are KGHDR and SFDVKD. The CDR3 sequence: CATSGAGSYNEQFF. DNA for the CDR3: TGTGCCACCAGTGGGGCGGGTTCCTACAATGAGCAGTTCTTC.

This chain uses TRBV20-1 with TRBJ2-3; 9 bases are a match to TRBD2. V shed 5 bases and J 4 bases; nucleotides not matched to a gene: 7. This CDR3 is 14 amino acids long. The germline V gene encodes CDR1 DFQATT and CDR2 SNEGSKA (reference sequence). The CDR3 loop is CSAQRGASPDTQYF. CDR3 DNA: TGCAGTGCTCAGCGGGGGGCCTCCCCAGATACGCAGTATTTT.

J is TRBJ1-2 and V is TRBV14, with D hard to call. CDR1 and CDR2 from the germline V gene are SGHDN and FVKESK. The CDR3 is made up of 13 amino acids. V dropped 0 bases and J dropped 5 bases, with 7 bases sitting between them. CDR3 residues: CASSQDSDYGYTF. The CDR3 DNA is TGTGCCAGCAGCCAAGACAGCGATTATGGCTACACCTTC. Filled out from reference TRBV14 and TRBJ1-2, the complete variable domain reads EAGVTQFPSHSVIEKGQTVTLRCDPISGHDNLYWYRRVMGKEIKFLLHFVKESKQDESGMPNNRFLAERTGGTYSTLKVQPAELEDSGVYFCASSQDSDYGYTFGSGTRLTVV.

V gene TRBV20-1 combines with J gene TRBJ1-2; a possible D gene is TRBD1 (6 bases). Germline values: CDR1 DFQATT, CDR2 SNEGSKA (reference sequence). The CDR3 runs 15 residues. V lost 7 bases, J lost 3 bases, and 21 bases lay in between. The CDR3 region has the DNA TGCAGTGTTCGTCCGGGGGGGCTCCTTCACTATGGCTACACCTTC. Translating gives CSVRPGGLLHYGYTF.

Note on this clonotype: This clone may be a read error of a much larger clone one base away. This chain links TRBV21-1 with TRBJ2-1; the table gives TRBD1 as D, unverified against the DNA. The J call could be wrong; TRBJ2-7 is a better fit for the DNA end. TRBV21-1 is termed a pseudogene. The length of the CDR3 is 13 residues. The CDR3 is CASSKVPGTEQYF. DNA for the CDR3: TGTGCCAGCAGCAAAGTCCCAGGGACTGAGCAGTACTTC.

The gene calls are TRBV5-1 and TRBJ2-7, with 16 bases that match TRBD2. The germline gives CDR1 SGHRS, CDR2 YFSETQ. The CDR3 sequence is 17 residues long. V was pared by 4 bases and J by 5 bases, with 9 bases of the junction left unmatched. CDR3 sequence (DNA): TGCGCCAGCAGCCCGGGACTAGCGGGGGGGAATTTCCACGAGCAGTACTTC. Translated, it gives CASSPGLAGGNFHEQYF.

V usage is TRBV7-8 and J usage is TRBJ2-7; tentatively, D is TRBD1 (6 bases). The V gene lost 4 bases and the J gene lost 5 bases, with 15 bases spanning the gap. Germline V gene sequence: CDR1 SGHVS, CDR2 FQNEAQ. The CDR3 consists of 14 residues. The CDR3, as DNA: TGTGCCAGCAGCTCTGGAGGACAGACCCACGAGCAGTACTTC. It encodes CASSSGGQTHEQYF.

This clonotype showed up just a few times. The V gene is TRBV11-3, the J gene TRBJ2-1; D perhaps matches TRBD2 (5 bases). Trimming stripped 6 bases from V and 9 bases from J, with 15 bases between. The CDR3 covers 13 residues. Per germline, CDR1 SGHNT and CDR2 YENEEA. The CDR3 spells CASSYISAGEQFF. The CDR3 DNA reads TGTGCCAGCAGTTACATCTCCGCGGGTGAGCAGTTCTTC.

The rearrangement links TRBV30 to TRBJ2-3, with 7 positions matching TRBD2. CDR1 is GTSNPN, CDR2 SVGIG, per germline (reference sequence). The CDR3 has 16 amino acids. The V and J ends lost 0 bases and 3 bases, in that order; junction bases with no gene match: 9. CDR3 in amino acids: CAWSVSRRGGTDTQYF. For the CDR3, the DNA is TGTGCCTGGAGTGTATCCAGACGGGGAGGGACAGATACGCAGTATTTT.

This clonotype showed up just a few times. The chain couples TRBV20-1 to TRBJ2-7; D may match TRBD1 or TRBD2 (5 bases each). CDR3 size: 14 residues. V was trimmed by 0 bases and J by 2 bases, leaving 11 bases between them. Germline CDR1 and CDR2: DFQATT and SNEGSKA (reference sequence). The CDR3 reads CSARDWGNTYEQYF. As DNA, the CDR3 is TGCAGTGCTAGAGATTGGGGGAATACCTACGAGCAGTACTTC.

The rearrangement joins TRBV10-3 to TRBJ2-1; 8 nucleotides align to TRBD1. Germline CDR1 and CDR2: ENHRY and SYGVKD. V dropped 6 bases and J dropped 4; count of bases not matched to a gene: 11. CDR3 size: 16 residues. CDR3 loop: CAISGPGQERYNEQFF. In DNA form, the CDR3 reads TGTGCCATCAGCGGACCGGGACAGGAGAGATACAATGAGCAGTTCTTC.

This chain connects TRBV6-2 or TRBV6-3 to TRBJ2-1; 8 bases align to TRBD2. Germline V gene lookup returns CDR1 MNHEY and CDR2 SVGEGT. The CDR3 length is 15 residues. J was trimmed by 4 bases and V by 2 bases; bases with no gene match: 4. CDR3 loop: CASSYAGGPYNEQFF. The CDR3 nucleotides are TGTGCCAGCAGTTACGCGGGGGGACCTTACAATGAGCAGTTCTTC.

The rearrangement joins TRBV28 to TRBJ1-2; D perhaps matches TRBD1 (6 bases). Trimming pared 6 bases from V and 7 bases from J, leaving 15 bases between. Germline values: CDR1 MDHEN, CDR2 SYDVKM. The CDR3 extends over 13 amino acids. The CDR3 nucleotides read TGTGCCAGCAGACCCACAGGGATCCGTGGCTACACCTTC. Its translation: CASRPTGIRGYTF.

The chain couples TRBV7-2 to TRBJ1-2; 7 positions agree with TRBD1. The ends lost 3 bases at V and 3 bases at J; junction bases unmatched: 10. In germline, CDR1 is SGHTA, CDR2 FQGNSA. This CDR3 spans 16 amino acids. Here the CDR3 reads CASSLETGTFHYGYTF. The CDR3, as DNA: TGTGCCAGCAGCTTGGAGACAGGGACATTTCACTATGGCTACACCTTC.

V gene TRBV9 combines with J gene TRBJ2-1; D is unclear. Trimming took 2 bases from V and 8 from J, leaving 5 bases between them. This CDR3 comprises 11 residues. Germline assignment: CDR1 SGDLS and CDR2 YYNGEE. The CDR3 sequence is CASSVNHEQFF. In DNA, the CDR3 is TGTGCCAGCAGCGTGAACCATGAGCAGTTCTTC.

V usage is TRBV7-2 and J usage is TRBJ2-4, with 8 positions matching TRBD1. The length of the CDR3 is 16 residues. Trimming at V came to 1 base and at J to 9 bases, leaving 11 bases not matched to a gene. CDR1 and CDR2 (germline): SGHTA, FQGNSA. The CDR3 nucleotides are TGTGCCAGCAGCTTAGGACCGCCGGGACAGGAGACCATTCAGTACTTC. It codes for CASSLGPPGQETIQYF.

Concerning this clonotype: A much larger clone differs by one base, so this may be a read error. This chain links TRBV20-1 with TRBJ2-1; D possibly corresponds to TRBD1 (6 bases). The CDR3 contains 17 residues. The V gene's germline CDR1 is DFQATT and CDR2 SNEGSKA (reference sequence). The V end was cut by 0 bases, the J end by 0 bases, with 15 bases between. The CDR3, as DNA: TGCAGTGCTAGAGATGGACAGCGTTCGGGCTCCTACAATGAGCAGTTCTTC. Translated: CSARDGQRSGSYNEQFF.

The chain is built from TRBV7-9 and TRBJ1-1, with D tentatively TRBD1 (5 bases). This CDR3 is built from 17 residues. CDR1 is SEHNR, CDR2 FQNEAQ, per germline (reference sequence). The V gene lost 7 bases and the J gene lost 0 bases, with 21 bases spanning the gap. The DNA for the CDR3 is TGTGCCAGCATTCAAGGTGTTGGGGGAGGCATGAACACTGAAGCTTTCTTT. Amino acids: CASIQGVGGGMNTEAFF.

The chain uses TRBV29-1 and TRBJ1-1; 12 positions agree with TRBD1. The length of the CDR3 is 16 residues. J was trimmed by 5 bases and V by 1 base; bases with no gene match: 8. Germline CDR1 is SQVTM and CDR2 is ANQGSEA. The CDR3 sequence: CSVEVGQGASYTEAFF. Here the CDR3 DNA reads TGCAGCGTTGAAGTGGGACAGGGGGCTTCGTATACTGAAGCTTTCTTT.

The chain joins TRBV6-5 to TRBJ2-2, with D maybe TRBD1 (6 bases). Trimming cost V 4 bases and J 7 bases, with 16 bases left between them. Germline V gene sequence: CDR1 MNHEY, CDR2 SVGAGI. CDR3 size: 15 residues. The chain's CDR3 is CASSSVQGGIGELFF. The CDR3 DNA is TGTGCCAGCAGTTCCGTACAGGGCGGTATCGGGGAGCTGTTTTTT.

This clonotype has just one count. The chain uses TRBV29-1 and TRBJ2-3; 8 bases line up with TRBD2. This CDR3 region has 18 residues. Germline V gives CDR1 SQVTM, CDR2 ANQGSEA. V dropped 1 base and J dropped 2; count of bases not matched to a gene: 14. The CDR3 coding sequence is TGCAGCGTTGAAGGGGTAGCGGGGAGGCCGCGGACCACAGATACGCAGTATTTT. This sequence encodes CSVEGVAGRPRTTDTQYF.

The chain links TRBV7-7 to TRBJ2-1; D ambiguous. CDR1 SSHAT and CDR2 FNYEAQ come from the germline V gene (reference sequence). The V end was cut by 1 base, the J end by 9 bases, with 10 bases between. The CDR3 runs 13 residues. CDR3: CASSLVGQSEQFF. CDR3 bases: TGTGCCAGCAGCTTAGTAGGGCAGAGTGAGCAGTTCTTC.

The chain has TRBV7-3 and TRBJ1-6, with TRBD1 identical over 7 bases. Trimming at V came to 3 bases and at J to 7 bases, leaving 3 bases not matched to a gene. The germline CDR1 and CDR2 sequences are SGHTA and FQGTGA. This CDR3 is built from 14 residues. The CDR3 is CASSLGTDNSPLHF. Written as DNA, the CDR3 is TGTGCCAGCAGCTTGGGGACAGACAATTCACCCCTCCACTTT.

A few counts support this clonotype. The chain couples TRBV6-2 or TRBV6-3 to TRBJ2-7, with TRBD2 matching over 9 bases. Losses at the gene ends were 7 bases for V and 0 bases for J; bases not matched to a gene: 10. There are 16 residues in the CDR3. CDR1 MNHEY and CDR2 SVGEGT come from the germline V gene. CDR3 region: CASIADFSGGSYEQYF. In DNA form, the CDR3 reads TGTGCCAGCATCGCCGATTTTAGCGGGGGCTCCTACGAGCAGTACTTC.

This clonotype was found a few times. The chain's CDR3 is CASSWGLANEQYF. For the CDR3, the DNA is TGTGCCAGCAGTTGGGGACTAGCCAACGAGCAGTACTTC. The chain carries TRBV13 and TRBJ2-7, with 9 bases lining up with TRBD2. V lost 6 bases, J lost 5 bases, and 5 bases stayed unmatched. Germline CDR1 and CDR2: PRHDT and FYEKMQ (reference sequence). The CDR3 runs to 13 residues. The variable domain in full, with the rest retrieved from reference TRBV13 and TRBJ2-7, is AAGVIQSPRHLIKEKRETATLKCYPIPRHDTVYWYQQGPGQDPQFLISFYEKMQSDKGSIPDRFSAQQFSDYHSELNMSSLELGDSALYFCASSWGLANEQYFGPGTRLTVT.

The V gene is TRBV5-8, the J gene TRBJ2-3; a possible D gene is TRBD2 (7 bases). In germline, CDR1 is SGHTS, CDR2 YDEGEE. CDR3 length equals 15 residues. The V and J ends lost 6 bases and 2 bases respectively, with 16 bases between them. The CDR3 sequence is CASNLGGHFTDTQYF. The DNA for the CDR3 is TGTGCCAGCAACCTCGGGGGGCACTTCACAGATACGCAGTATTTT.

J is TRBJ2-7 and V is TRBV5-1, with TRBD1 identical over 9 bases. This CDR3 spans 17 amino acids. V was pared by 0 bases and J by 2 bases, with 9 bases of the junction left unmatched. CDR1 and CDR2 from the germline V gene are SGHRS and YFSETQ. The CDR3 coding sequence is TGCGCCAGCAGCTTGGTTGCGGGACAGGGAACTCCCTACGAGCAGTACTTC. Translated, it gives CASSLVAGQGTPYEQYF.

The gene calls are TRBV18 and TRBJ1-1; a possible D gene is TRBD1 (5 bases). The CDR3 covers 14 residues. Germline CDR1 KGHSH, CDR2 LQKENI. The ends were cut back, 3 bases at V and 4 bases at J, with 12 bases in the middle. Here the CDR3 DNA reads TGTGCCAGCTCACCCTCCAAAGGGACCACTGAAGCTTTCTTT. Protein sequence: CASSPSKGTTEAFF.